This T cell receptor (beta chain) emerged from a study of identical twins. General study points: Twins showed weaker excess sharing in their beta out-of-frame sequences.

Via MiXCR, TCRdb re-called the 5' RACE reads, giving one row per CDR3 protein. This table holds about 240,000 distinct CDR3 sequences, about 13% found once. The CDR3 extends over 15 amino acids. V was pared by 5 bases and J by 2 bases, with 9 bases of the junction left unmatched. The sample holds many counts of this clonotype. Its antigen is not known. The same sample was also used in a study of yellow fever vaccine responses in identical twins.

The sequenced sample was memory (CD45RO+) T cells sorted from blood. This TCR was sampled from a woman aged 18-29 years in good health. The chain couples TRBV12-3 or TRBV12-4 to TRBJ2-7, with 7 bases that match TRBD1. This chain's CDR3 is CASSQRQGKAYEQYF. CDR3 sequence (DNA): TGTGCCAGCAGTCAGCGACAGGGAAAAGCCTACGAGCAGTACTTC.